This T cell receptor beta chain was obtained from a study of CD8+CD57+ T cells in acquired aplastic anemia. Study conclusions and caveats: Patients and controls turned out to have 25 to 35 CD8+ CDR3 sequences in common.

Genomic DNA templated the TCR beta VDJ and CDR3 profiling. MiXCR, applied by TCRdb to the reads, yields one record per CDR3 protein. This sample has 150,000 to 200,000 distinct CDR3 sequences, with 46% found just once. This clonotype was seen many times. Antigen specificity is unknown. The source material was sorted CD4+, CD8+, or CD8+CD57+ T cells (not recorded which) from PBMCs. The sequence derives from a human donor in good health.

CDR3 sequence (DNA): TGTGCCAGCAGTTACTCGAATCGTCGGGTGGGTAATTCACCCCTCCACTTT. Its protein product is CASSYSNRRVGNSPLHF. The chain has TRBV6-5 and TRBJ1-6; D is ambiguous. The germline V gene encodes CDR1 MNHEY and CDR2 SVGAGI. Trimming cost V 0 bases and J 6 bases, with 15 bases left between them. The CDR3 is 17 amino acids.